This record covers a single T cell receptor beta chain. The target of this receptor is not known. The input lacks base qualities; no much larger clone sits a single base away. The immunoSEQ Assay was used to sequence TCRbeta CDR3 regions. After extraction, genomic DNA underwent amplification by bias-controlled multiplex PCR, followed by high-throughput sequencing. The study's processing was this. To quantify the absolute abundance of every unique TCRbeta CDR3 region, sequences were collapsed and filtered. Usable DNA was measured by amplifying reference genes present in all nucleated cells, and TCRbeta template counts were normalized to that usable DNA to estimate T cell fraction. Repertoire TCRs were annotated as SARS-CoV-2-specific by exact matching of V gene, CDR3 amino acid sequence and J gene to a known reactive TCR set. MIRA supplied the reference SARS-CoV-2 TCR set, which was filtered for enrichment in COVID-19-positive ImmuneCODE repertoires so that public or cross-reactive TCRs were removed. Drawing on the MIRA antigens, annotated TCRs were analysed further at the level of specific ORF or position within ORF. Breadth was defined as annotated unique rearrangements over total unique productive rearrangements; depth was the summed frequency of those rearrangements. TCR breadth was compared between groups using two-sided Wilcoxon rank-sum tests. TCRdb stores this immuneACCESS table with in-frame sequences only. Part of the clones is absent; in the studies checked, under half of the shortfall reflects unresolved V genes, and no reason is known for the rest. V, J and clone size are those of that table, while D and trimming were read from the DNA. This sample gives about 350,000 clones in total; approximately 90% of them show up just once. The ten largest make up just under 5% of the sample.

This entry is derived from a study of Ad26.COV2.S vaccination and SARS-CoV-2 variants (dated by TCRdb to the early 2020s). About the full investigation: Donors in the vaccine arm were drawn from COV1001, a multicentre, randomized, double-blind, placebo-controlled phase I-IIa trial testing Ad26.COV2.S in healthy adults. Ad26.COV2.S was administered intramuscularly at 5 x 10^10 or 1 x 10^11 viral particles, either as a single shot or as two shots given 56 days apart. Participants in the trial were split at random into five groups of five each, receiving low-dose or high-dose Ad26.COV2.S once or twice, or else placebo on both occasions. Investigators did not know the trial group allocation while performing experiments and assessing outcomes. Sequencing of the TCRbeta repertoire served to evaluate the specificity and breadth of SARS-CoV-2-reactive T cell receptors following Ad26.COV2.S vaccination. A total of roughly 32 samples were included in the TCR-sequenced set, comprising 19 Ad26.COV2.S vaccine recipients, 5 placebo recipients and 8 SARS-CoV-2 convalescent individuals.

The germline V end is reduced by 4 bases and the J end by 3 bases; junction bases left unmatched: 11. Looking up the germline V gene (reference sequence) yields CDR1 SGHNT and CDR2 YYREEE. The CDR3 holds 16 amino acids from the cysteine to the phenylalanine. The CDR3 DNA has 48 bases and is translated from base 1. In the paper's terms, the treatment or condition label means: over 15 received Ad26.COV2.S at low or high dose, single or two shots; 5 received placebo; per-sample allocation not given. Repertoires of vaccine and placebo recipients were sequenced from samples taken on day 63 after the first injection. Between 29 July and 7 August 2020, Cohort 1b enrolled approximately 26 adults aged 18-55 years at one site in Boston, USA. Ad26.COV2.S was a replication-incompetent adenovirus type 26 vector expressing a prefusion-stabilized SARS-CoV-2 spike protein from the original Wuhan strain. Study-wide findings and limitations: Vaccine and placebo recipients had comparable non-spike TCR breadth, which fits with the vaccine containing only spike. Compared with placebo recipients, Ad26.COV2.S recipients showed higher spike-specific TCR breadth (P = 0.0014). After vaccination, substantial breadth of spike-specific CD8+ and CD4+ T cell responses was reported. The authors noted that the TCR breadth and depth analyses may have underestimated total T cell responses. The study was not powered for comparison of responses between vaccine doses or regimens.

The rearrangement combines TRBV5-4 with TRBJ1-1, and 8 junctional nucleotides match TRBD1. This receptor was identified in a person between 18 and 65 years old who received the Ad26.COV2.S COVID-19 vaccine or a placebo. This specimen was peripheral blood, taken in a trial of Ad26.COV2.S vaccine versus placebo. In nucleotides, the sequence is TGTGCCAGCAGCCTCGCACCGGACAGGGTGGACACTGAAGCTTTCTTT. The translation is CASSLAPDRVDTEAFF.